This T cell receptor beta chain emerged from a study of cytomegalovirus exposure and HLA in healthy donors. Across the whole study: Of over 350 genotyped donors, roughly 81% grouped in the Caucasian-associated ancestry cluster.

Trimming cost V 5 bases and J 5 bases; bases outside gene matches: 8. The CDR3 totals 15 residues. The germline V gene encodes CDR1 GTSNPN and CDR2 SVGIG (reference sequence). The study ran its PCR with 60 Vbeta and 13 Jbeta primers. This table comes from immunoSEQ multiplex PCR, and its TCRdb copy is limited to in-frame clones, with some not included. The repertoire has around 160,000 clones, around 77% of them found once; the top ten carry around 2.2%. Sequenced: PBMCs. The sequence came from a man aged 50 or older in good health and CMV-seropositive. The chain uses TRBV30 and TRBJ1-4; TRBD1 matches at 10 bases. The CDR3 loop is CAWSGTGVRNEKLFF. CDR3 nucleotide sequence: TGTGCCTGGTCCGGGACAGGGGTTCGGAATGAAAAACTGTTTTTT.